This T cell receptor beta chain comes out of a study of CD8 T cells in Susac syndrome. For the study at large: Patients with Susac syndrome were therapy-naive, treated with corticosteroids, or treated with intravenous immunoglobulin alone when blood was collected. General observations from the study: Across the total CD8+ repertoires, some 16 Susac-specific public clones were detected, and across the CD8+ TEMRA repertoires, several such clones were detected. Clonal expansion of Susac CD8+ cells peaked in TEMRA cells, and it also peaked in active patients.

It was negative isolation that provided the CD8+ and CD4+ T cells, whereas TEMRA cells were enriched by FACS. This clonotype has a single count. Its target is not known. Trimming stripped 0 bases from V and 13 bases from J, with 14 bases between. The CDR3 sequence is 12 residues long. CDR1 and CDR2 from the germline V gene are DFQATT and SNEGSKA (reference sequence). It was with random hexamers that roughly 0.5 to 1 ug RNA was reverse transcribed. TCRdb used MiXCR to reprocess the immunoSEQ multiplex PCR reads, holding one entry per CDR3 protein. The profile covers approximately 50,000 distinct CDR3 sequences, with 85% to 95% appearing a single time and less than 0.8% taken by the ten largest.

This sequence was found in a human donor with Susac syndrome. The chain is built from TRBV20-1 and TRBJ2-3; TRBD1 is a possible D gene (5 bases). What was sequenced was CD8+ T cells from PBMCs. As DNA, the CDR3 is TGCAGTGCTAGAGATCTCCAGGGTCTGGAGTATTTT. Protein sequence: CSARDLQGLEYF.